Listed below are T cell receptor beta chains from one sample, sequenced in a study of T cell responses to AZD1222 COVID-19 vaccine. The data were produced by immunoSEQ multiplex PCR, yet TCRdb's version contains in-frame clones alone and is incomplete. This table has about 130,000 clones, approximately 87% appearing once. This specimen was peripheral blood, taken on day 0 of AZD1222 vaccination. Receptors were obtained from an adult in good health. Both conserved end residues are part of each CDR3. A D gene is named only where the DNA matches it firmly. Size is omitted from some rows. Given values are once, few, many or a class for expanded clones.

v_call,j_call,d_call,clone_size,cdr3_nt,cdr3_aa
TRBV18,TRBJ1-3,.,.,TGTGCCAGCTCTCACGAGGCGGAACGGAACACCATATATTTT,CASSHEAERNTIYF
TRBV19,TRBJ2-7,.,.,TGTGCCAGTAGTGCCGTGACAGGCCGCTACGAGCAGTACTTC,CASSAVTGRYEQYF
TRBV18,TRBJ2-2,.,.,TGTGCCAGCTCACGGCAGGGTAACACCGGGGAGCTGTTTTTT,CASSRQGNTGELFF
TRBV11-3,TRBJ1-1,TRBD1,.,TGTGCCAGCAGCTCTACATGGGACAGGACTTTAACTGAAGCTTTCTTT,CASSSTWDRTLTEAFF
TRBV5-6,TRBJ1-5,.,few,TGTGCCAGCAGTACGGGGAGCAATCAGCCCCAGCATTTT,CASSTGSNQPQHF
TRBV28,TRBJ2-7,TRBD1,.,TGTGCCAGCATTCCCGACAGGGGACCCTACGAGCAGTACTTC,CASIPDRGPYEQYF
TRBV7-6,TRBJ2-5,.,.,TGTGCCAGCAGCTTAGGAGGAAGTCGGGACTTTGGGTGGTGGGAGACCCAGTACTTC,CASSLGGSRDFGWWETQYF
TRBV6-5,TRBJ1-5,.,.,TGTGCCAGCAGTTACTCTCAGGGAAGTCAGCCCCAGCATTTT,CASSYSQGSQPQHF
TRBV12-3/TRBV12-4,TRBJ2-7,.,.,TGTGCCAGCAGTTTATTAAGCTACGAGCAGTACTTC,CASSLLSYEQYF
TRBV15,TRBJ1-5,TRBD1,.,TGTGCCACCAGCATCGACAGGGTGGGGCCCCAGCATTTT,CATSIDRVGPQHF
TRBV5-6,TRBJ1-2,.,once,TGTGCCAGCAGCTTGAGAGGGGGAGGGACCCATCCTAACTATGGCTACACCTTC,CASSLRGGGTHPNYGYTF
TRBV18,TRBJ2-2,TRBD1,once,TGTGCCAGCTCACCGGGACAGCTCGCGAACACCGGGGAGCTGTTTTTT,CASSPGQLANTGELFF
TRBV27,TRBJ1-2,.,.,TGTGCCAGCAGCAGAACAGGGCCGTATGGCTACACCTTC,CASSRTGPYGYTF
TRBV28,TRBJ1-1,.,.,TGTGCCAGCAGTTTAGGTACTGAAGCTTTCTTT,CASSLGTEAFF
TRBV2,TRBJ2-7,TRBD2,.,TGTGCCAGCAGTGAAACTAGCGGGAACTACGAGCAGTACTTC,CASSETSGNYEQYF
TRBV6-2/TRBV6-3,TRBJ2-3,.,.,TGTGCCAGCAGTTACCCGTCGAACAGGGCGATCACAGATACGCAGTATTTT,CASSYPSNRAITDTQYF
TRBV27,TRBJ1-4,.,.,TGTGCCAGCAGTTTGCTAGGGGGAAATAATGAAAAACTGTTTTTT,CASSLLGGNNEKLFF
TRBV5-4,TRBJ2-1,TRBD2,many,TGTGCCAGCAGCTTGGGCCTAGCGGGAGGAAGGGAGCAGTTCTTC,CASSLGLAGGREQFF
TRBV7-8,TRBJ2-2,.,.,TGTGCCAGCAGCGCCCATAAGAACACCGGGGAGCTGTTTTTT,CASSAHKNTGELFF
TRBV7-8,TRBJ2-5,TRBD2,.,TGTGCCAGCAGCCGGGTGGTGTTAGCGGGAGTGGAGACCCAGTACTTC,CASSRVVLAGVETQYF
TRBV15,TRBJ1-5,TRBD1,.,TGTGCCACCAGCAGAACTCTAGGGACAGGACCCAATCAGCCCCAGCATTTT,CATSRTLGTGPNQPQHF
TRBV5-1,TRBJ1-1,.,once,TGCGCCAGCAGCCTTCTGACCGAGGGCACTGAAGCTTTCTTT,CASSLLTEGTEAFF
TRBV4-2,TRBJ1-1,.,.,TGTGCCAGCAGCCAGGGTCGGGGGGGAAACACTGAAGCTTTCTTT,CASSQGRGGNTEAFF
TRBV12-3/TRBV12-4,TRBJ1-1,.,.,TGTGCCAGCACCTGGGGGATGGGTGAAGCTTTCTTT,CASTWGMGEAFF
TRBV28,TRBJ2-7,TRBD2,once,TGTGCCAGCACCAAGACTAGCGGGAGCAGAAGGTACTTC,CASTKTSGSRRYF
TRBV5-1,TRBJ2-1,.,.,TGCGCCAGCAGCACCTCCACCGGACTAACCCTCTACAATGAGCAGTTCTTC,CASSTSTGLTLYNEQFF
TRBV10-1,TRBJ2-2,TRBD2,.,TGCGCCAGCAGCCCCACCGGGACTAGTACCGGGGAGCTGTTTTTT,CASSPTGTSTGELFF
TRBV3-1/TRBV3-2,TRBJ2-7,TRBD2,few,TGTGCCAGCAGCGGGACTAGCGGGAGGGCCCCTCGGGGAGAGCAGTACTTC,CASSGTSGRAPRGEQYF
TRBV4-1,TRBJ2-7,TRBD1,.,TGCGCCAGCAGCCACCGAGGACAGGGAAATGGCTACGAGCAGTACTTC,CASSHRGQGNGYEQYF
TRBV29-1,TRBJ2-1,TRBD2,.,TGCAGCGTTGAAGGAAAGGGTAGCGGGAGCTCCTACAATGAGCAGTTCTTC,CSVEGKGSGSSYNEQFF
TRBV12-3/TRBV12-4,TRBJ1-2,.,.,TGTGCCAGCAGTCCGCCGGGACTTCGAGGCTACACCTTC,CASSPPGLRGYTF
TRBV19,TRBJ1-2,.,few,TGTGCCAGTGGACACGCCAGGGGCTACACCTTC,CASGHARGYTF
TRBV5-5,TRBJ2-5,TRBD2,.,TGTGCCAGCAGCGGGGTAGCGGGGGGGCCGGAGACCCAGTACTTC,CASSGVAGGPETQYF
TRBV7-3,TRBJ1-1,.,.,TGTGCCAGCAGCTTAATCGGCCTGAACACTGAAGCTTTCTTT,CASSLIGLNTEAFF
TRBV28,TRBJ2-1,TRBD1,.,TGTGCCAGCAGTCCGCCTCTCCGGGACAGGCAGTTCTTC,CASSPPLRDRQFF
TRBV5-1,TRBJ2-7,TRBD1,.,TGCGCCAGCAGCTTTTGGACAGGGAATTACGAGCAGTACTTC,CASSFWTGNYEQYF
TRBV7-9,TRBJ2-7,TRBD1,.,TGTGCCAGCAGCTTAGGGACAGGACTCATTACCTACGAGCAGTACTTC,CASSLGTGLITYEQYF
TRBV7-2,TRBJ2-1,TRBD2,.,TGTGCCAGCAGCATAGGACTAGCCGCCGATGAGCAGTTCTTC,CASSIGLAADEQFF
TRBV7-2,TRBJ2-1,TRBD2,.,TGTGCCAGCAGCTTGACTAGCCGCCCTTACAATGAGCAGTTCTTC,CASSLTSRPYNEQFF
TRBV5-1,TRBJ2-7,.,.,TGCGCCAGCAGCTTGGGGACTATGCTCACCAATGCGGCCAGCTTC,CASSLGTMLTNAASF
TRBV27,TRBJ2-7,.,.,TGTGCCAGCAGTCCCGCGGTGACCCCGTACGAGCAGTACTTC,CASSPAVTPYEQYF
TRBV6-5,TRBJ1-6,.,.,TGTGCCACCAACCCCTACGACGGCCCCCTCCACTTT,CATNPYDGPLHF
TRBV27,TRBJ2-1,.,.,TGTGCCAGCAGTTTCGGGGTTGGGGGTAATGAGCTGTTCTTC,CASSFGVGGNELFF
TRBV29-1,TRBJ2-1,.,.,TGCAGCGTTGGAAAAGAGTACAATGAGCAGTTCTTC,CSVGKEYNEQFF
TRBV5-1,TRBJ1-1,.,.,TGCGCCAGCAGCCCTGGGGGGCTAAGAACTGAAGCTTTCTTT,CASSPGGLRTEAFF
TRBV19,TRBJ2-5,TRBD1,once,TGTGCCAGTAGTATGATACAGGGGGGCCCAGAGACCCAGTACTTC,CASSMIQGGPETQYF
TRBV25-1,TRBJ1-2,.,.,TGTGCCAGGAACGAGGGGCGGCAGTCCTATGGCTACACCTTC,CARNEGRQSYGYTF
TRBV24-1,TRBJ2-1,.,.,TGTGCCACCAGCGGCAGGCCAGCCTACAATGAGCAGTTCTTC,CATSGRPAYNEQFF
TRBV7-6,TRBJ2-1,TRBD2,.,TGTGCCAGCAGCTTAGGGGGGACTAGCGCTGAGCAGTTCTTC,CASSLGGTSAEQFF
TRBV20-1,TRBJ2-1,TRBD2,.,TGCAGTGCTAGTGGAGTAGGAGCGGGGGGTTACAATGAGCAGTTCTTC,CSASGVGAGGYNEQFF
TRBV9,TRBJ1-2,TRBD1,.,TGTGCCAGCAGCGTAATGGCAGGGGGTGTCTATGGCTACACCTTC,CASSVMAGGVYGYTF
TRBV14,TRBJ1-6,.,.,TGTGCCAGCAGCCAGACCGGGAGCTATAATTCACCCCTCCACTTT,CASSQTGSYNSPLHF
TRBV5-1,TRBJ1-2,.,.,TGCGCCAGCAGCTTGTTCGGCTATGGCTACACCTTC,CASSLFGYGYTF
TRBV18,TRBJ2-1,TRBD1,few,TGTGCCAGCTCACCCCCGGACAGGTACTCCAATGAGCAGTTCTTC,CASSPPDRYSNEQFF
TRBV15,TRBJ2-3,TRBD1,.,TGTGCCACCAGCAGAGCCCGGGACAGGGGCACAGATACGCAGTATTTT,CATSRARDRGTDTQYF